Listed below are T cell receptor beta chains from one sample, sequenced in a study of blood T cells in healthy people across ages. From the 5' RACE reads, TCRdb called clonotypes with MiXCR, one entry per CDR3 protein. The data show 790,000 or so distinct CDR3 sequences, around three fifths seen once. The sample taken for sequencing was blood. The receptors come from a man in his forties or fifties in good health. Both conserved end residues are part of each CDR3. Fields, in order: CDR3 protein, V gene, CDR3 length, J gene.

CASRTANSPLHF | TRBV2 | 12 | TRBJ1-6
CASSQGTGQYYEQYF | TRBV3-1 | 15 | TRBJ2-7
CASSQEAAQGVLSGYTF | TRBV3-1 | 17 | TRBJ1-2
CASSQADRDTQYF | TRBV4-3 | 13 | TRBJ2-3
CASSLVGAPYGYTF | TRBV7-2 | 14 | TRBJ1-2
CASSRRGGDTQYF | TRBV6-2/TRBV6-3 | 13 | TRBJ2-3
CASGGQSSYEQYF | TRBV7-9 | 13 | TRBJ2-7
CAISEQAYEQYF | TRBV10-3 | 12 | TRBJ2-7
CASSQLGVGLVAERDQYF | TRBV4-1 | 18 | TRBJ2-5
CASRGTSGGFSTDTQYF | TRBV21-1 | 17 | TRBJ2-3
CASSLGQNEAFF | TRBV5-1 | 12 | TRBJ1-1
CSVEAGSPSYEQYF | TRBV29-1 | 14 | TRBJ2-7
CASNPETGSYEQYF | TRBV11-3 | 14 | -
CASSLETADYGYTF | TRBV5-1 | 14 | TRBJ1-2
CSARALGHPSYNEQFF | TRBV20-1 | 16 | TRBJ2-1
CATSGEDTQYF | TRBV24-1 | 11 | TRBJ2-3
CSARTSLQYEQFF | TRBV20-1 | 13 | TRBJ2-1
CASSLVDSEQYF | TRBV28 | 12 | TRBJ2-5
CAISDPLAYEQYF | TRBV10-3 | 13 | TRBJ2-7
CASRLGTSGGSYEQYF | TRBV6-1 | 16 | TRBJ2-7
CASSRGTSGTYEQYF | TRBV7-2 | 15 | TRBJ2-7
CASSPGLAEEQFF | TRBV4-2 | 13 | TRBJ2-1
CASSHPTGAVYNEQFF | TRBV4-1 | 16 | TRBJ2-1
CATSPEGYNEQFF | TRBV24-1 | 13 | TRBJ2-1
CASSRPDRGLYEQYF | TRBV14 | 15 | -
CASRLTTGTYEQYF | TRBV5-1 | 14 | TRBJ2-7
CASSQDLSRGVVETQYF | TRBV4-1 | 17 | TRBJ2-5
CASSTYFYEQYF | TRBV5-6 | 12 | TRBJ2-7
CASSTSGEKTQYF | TRBV28 | 13 | -
CASSLTTGEQYF | TRBV5-1 | 12 | TRBJ2-4
CASSSEGRGGVDTQYF | TRBV12-3/TRBV12-4 | 16 | TRBJ2-3
CASSTGLAGGLGETQYF | TRBV5-8 | 17 | TRBJ2-5
CASSTWGVQPQHF | TRBV7-6 | 13 | TRBJ1-5
CSVEGGGSKETQYF | TRBV29-1 | 14 | TRBJ2-5
CSAPKGPTTSYGYTF | TRBV20-1 | 15 | TRBJ1-2
CASSQGLNYNEQYF | TRBV14 | 14 | -
CASSLTGGVYEQYF | TRBV27 | 14 | TRBJ2-7
CASSVGKSGYTF | TRBV9 | 12 | TRBJ1-2
CASSHARDLYRMNTEAFF | TRBV7-8 | 18 | TRBJ1-1
CASSTAARGEQYF | TRBV9 | 13 | TRBJ2-5